These 18 T cell receptor beta chains came from one sample sequenced in a study of early T cells in non-severe SARS-CoV-2 infection (dated by TCRdb to the early 2020s). The library came from 5' RACE. Reads for this sample came from a NextSeq 500. TCRdb reprocessing: public reads trimmed at Q25 with fastp, clones called with MiXCR, in-frame beta chains kept. Every CDR3 protein is listed once, alongside the most common genes and DNA of its rows. This sample is represented by some 39,000 distinct CDR3 sequences; approximately 4% of them were singletons. The ten largest clones represent less than 4% of the sample. What was sequenced was whole blood. All receptors come from an adult who was a healthcare worker with PCR-confirmed SARS-CoV-2 infection or an uninfected control (not recorded which).

This clonotype was detected ten times or more. The chain couples TRBV6-5 to TRBJ2-7; the match to TRBD2 covers 9 bases. Looked up from germline, CDR1 is MNHEY and CDR2 is SVGAGI. With V trimmed by 4 bases and J by 7 bases, 14 bases remained unmatched. The CDR3 covers 16 residues. DNA for the CDR3: TGTGCCAGCAGTTCTTTGGCGGGAGGGCCCGGCGGGGAGCAGTACTTC. Amino acid sequence: CASSSLAGGPGGEQYF.

This clonotype was seen at least ten times. CDR3 DNA sequence: TGTGCCAGCAGCTTTCGGGGTTCGTCCTACGAGCAGTACTTC. Translated: CASSFRGSSYEQYF. V is TRBV13 and J is TRBJ2-7; D might be TRBD2 (5 bases). V was cut by 3 bases and J by 1 base, with 10 bases left in between. Germline assignment: CDR1 PRHDT and CDR2 FYEKMQ (reference sequence). There are 14 residues in the CDR3.

This clonotype occurred many times. The chain combines TRBV5-1 with TRBJ1-6; D is undetermined. V lost 0 bases to trimming and J lost 9 bases, with 13 bases between them. The CDR3 consists of 15 residues. Germline V gene data show CDR1 as SGHRS and CDR2 as YFSETQ. Here the CDR3 reads CASSLEEIPASPLHF. CDR3 sequence (DNA): TGCGCCAGCAGCTTGGAGGAGATACCCGCTTCACCCCTCCACTTT.

This clonotype was counted many times. This chain joins TRBV20-1 and TRBJ1-6; D not certain. Germline values: CDR1 DFQATT, CDR2 SNEGSKA (reference sequence). The CDR3 covers 15 residues. Trimming pared 1 base from V and 1 base from J, leaving 8 bases between. The CDR3 nucleotides read TGCAGTGCTAGAGTCTCACGGTCCTATAATTCACCCCTCCACTTT. Its translation is CSARVSRSYNSPLHF.

This clonotype was recorded many times. This chain connects TRBV7-8 to TRBJ2-5; TRBD2 matches 10 bases. Looked up from germline, CDR1 is SGHVS and CDR2 is FQNEAQ. The CDR3 is made up of 17 amino acids. Trimming removed 3 bases from V and 5 bases from J; junction bases left unmatched: 12. This chain's CDR3 is CASSFLVAGGSVETQYF. The CDR3 region has the DNA TGTGCCAGCAGCTTTTTGGTAGCGGGGGGATCTGTGGAGACCCAGTACTTC.

This clonotype was observed at least ten times. V gene TRBV4-2 combines with J gene TRBJ2-2; TRBD2 might be the D (5 bases). The CDR3 is made up of 15 amino acids. The V gene's germline CDR1 is LGHNA and CDR2 YNFKEQ. Deletions cut 4 bases from V and 0 bases from J, with 9 bases between. CDR3: CASSRGDANTGELFF. The DNA for the CDR3 is TGTGCCAGCAGCCGGGGAGATGCGAACACCGGGGAGCTGTTTTTT.

This clonotype was seen a handful of times. This rearrangement joins TRBV12-3 or TRBV12-4 to TRBJ2-7; TRBD1 matches at 7 bases. Trimming cost V 8 bases and J 6 bases; bases outside gene matches: 7. The CDR3 is 12 residues long. CDR3 loop: CASRDSLGEQYF. The CDR3 DNA reads as TGTGCCAGCCGGGACAGTCTAGGCGAGCAGTACTTC.

This clonotype was recorded many times. The V and J genes are TRBV6-5 and TRBJ1-6, with no clear D. The germline V gene has CDR1 MNHEY and CDR2 SVGAGI. CDR3 length: 12 residues. The V end was cut by 2 bases, the J end by 10 bases, with 6 bases between. As DNA, the CDR3 is TGTGCCAGCAGTTACAGGAACTCACCCCTCCACTTT. Translated, it gives CASSYRNSPLHF.

This clonotype was detected once. This may be a read error: a much more frequent sequence differs by one nucleotide. The chain is built from TRBV10-3 and TRBJ2-5; D remains ambiguous. This CDR3 comprises 11 residues. CDR1 ENHRY and CDR2 SYGVKD come from the germline V gene. The CDR3 DNA reads TGTACCATCAGTGAGTCAGAGACCCAGTACTTC. Its protein product is CTISESETQYF.

This clonotype was picked up many times. The chain joins TRBV18 to TRBJ2-6; D gene unclear. The CDR3 length is 16 residues. V lost 3 bases and J lost 1, with 10 bases in between. Germline-derived CDR1 and CDR2 are KGHSH and LQKENI. The CDR3 here is CASSPALQSGANVLTF. The CDR3 nucleotides are TGTGCCAGCTCACCTGCACTGCAGTCTGGGGCCAACGTCCTGACTTTC.

This clonotype was found many times. The chain joins TRBV5-5 to TRBJ1-5; D gene ambiguous. This CDR3 is built from 16 residues. CDR1 and CDR2 from the germline V gene are SGHKS and YYEKEE (reference sequence). Trimming cost V 0 bases and J 2 bases, with 12 bases left between them. CDR3 amino acids: CASSLEKVGGNQPQHF. The CDR3 DNA reads as TGTGCCAGCAGCTTGGAGAAGGTTGGGGGCAATCAGCCCCAGCATTTT.

The sample holds many counts of this clonotype. V and J are TRBV4-1 and TRBJ2-7; D gene ambiguous. The V and J ends lost 1 base and 3 bases respectively, with 19 bases between them. Germline CDR1 MGHRA, CDR2 YSYEKL. This CDR3 contains 17 residues. In DNA form, the CDR3 reads TGCGCCAGCAGCCAAGTCCTAGAGCGTCGGGCTGTCTACGAGCAGTACTTC. Translating it yields CASSQVLERRAVYEQYF.

This clonotype was found many times. The V call is TRBV7-9, the J call TRBJ2-1, with D unresolved. The V and J ends lost 5 bases and 3 bases respectively, with 11 bases between them. In germline, CDR1 is SEHNR, CDR2 FQNEAQ (reference sequence). The length of the CDR3 is 14 residues. CDR3 loop: CASSPRSGYNEQFF. The CDR3 region has the DNA TGTGCCAGCAGCCCCCGGAGTGGCTACAATGAGCAGTTCTTC.

This clonotype was detected a few times. V gene TRBV9 combines with J gene TRBJ1-5; 7 positions agree with TRBD1. The germline V gene encodes CDR1 SGDLS and CDR2 YYNGEE. The CDR3 spans 17 residues. V trimming: 0 bases; J trimming: 1 base; junction bases outside the gene matches: 7. Here the CDR3 reads CASSVAQGQRSNQPQHF. Written as DNA, the CDR3 is TGTGCCAGCAGCGTAGCTCAGGGACAGCGGAGCAATCAGCCCCAGCATTTT.

This clonotype has a count of ten or more. The genes are TRBV5-1 and TRBJ2-5, with TRBD1 matching over 7 bases. The CDR3 spans 14 residues. Germline CDR1 is SGHRS and CDR2 is YFSETQ. V lost 4 bases and J lost 5; bases outside the gene matches: 8. The CDR3 DNA reads as TGCGCCAGCAGCATGAACAGGGGAATGGAGACCCAGTACTTC. It translates to CASSMNRGMETQYF. The full variable domain, with the rest looked up from reference TRBV5-1 and TRBJ2-5, is KAGVTQTPRYLIKTRGQQVTLSCSPISGHRSVSWYQQTPGQGLQFLFEYFSETQRNKGNFPGRFSGRQFSNSRSEMNVSTLELGDSALYLCASSMNRGMETQYFGPGTRLLVL.

This clonotype was seen many times. The rearrangement uses TRBV19 and TRBJ2-5; possibly TRBD2 for D (6 bases). The CDR3 has 14 residues. Germline CDR1 reads LNHDA; CDR2 reads SQIVND (reference sequence). Trimming took off 4 bases at V and 9 bases at J, with 18 bases between the two ends. Written as DNA, the CDR3 is TGTGCCAGTAGTAGGAGCGGGCCCTTGGCGGCCCAGTACTTC. Protein sequence: CASSRSGPLAAQYF.

This clonotype occurred many times. The chain employs TRBV5-1 and TRBJ1-1, with TRBD1 matching 8 bases. CDR1 is SGHRS and CDR2 is YFSETQ in the germline V gene. The CDR3 consists of 14 residues. The V and J ends lost 4 bases and 5 bases, in that order; junction bases with no gene match: 7. The DNA for the CDR3 is TGCGCCAGCAGCCCACTGACAGGGGTGACTGAAGCTTTCTTT. The encoded protein is CASSPLTGVTEAFF.

Ten or more counts support this clonotype. V and J are TRBV11-2 and TRBJ1-5; D gene unclear. CDR1 and CDR2 from the germline V gene are SGHAT and FQNNGV. V was pared by 1 base and J by 13 bases, with 14 bases between. The CDR3 consists of 13 residues. This chain's CDR3 is CASSLGAVEAQHF. In DNA form, the CDR3 reads TGTGCCAGCAGCTTAGGGGCCGTCGAAGCTCAGCATTTT.